This TCR beta chain was retrieved from a study of blood T cell repertoires in COVID-19. Study in general: Samples of COVID-19 (acute and convalescent) were obtained from the United States, Italy and Spain. In each case, the material was cDNA or gDNA derived from T cells, B-cell-depleted T cells, or PBMCs.

The germline V gene encodes CDR1 LNHDA and CDR2 SQIVND (reference sequence). The CDR3 is 17 amino acids. The V gene lost 1 base and the J gene lost 4 bases, with 17 bases spanning the gap. As processed by the authors: Amplification with reference gene primers provided the estimates of nucleated cell counts. The method was immunoSEQ multiplex PCR; TCRdb's version includes in-frame clones alone and lacks a portion of them. V and J calls and clone size are as listed in that table; D and trimming were resolved from the DNA. The sample shows approximately 130,000 clones, around 86% of them seen only once.

What was sequenced was peripheral blood. The clonotype was recovered from a man aged 35 to 55 with active or convalescent COVID-19. The chain recombines TRBV19 with TRBJ1-5; a weak D match, TRBD1 (6 bases). CDR3 DNA: TGTGCCAGTAGTATAGTCGCCGGACAGTCAGAGAATCAGCCCCAGCATTTT. Its translation is CASSIVAGQSENQPQHF.